This T cell receptor (beta chain) was found in a study of blood T cell repertoires in COVID-19 (dated by TCRdb to 2018 to 2021). A note on the overall study: The collaborator samples originated in the United States, Italy and Spain and spanned the acute and convalescent phases of COVID-19. A freely available public database, intended as a resource for researchers studying the immune response to SARS-CoV-2, is where the repertoires were released. The material from the prospective study consisted of cDNA or gDNA derived from T cells, B-cell-depleted T cells, or PBMCs. Where HLA class I and class II types were available, the types were taken from metadata supplied by the sample provider, not from assay-based typing. Nearly every sample came with metadata listing a de-identified subject ID, COVID-19 status, age in years and sex. Deeply sampled blood TCRbeta repertoires from subjects exposed to, actively infected with, or recovered from COVID-19 were included in the dataset. The samples were drawn from the first 160 participants of the ongoing ImmuneRACE study and from 1,254 subjects provided by 6 global collaborators.

TCRbeta CDR3 regions were amplified from genomic DNA by means of the immunoSEQ Assay, a bias-controlled multiplex PCR. The study's own analysis went as follows. Within the assay, amplification of reference gene primers was used to estimate how many nucleated cells each sample contained. To quantify the absolute abundance of each unique TCRbeta CDR3 rearrangement, sequence reads were collapsed and filtered. For each sample, productive Simpson clonality was calculated as the square root of Simpson's diversity index over productive rearrangements. TCRdb carries this immuneACCESS record with in-frame sequences only. Its versions omit some clonotypes, under half of them owing to an unresolved V gene in the studies checked, with the rest unexplained. Clonal size and the V and J genes are those of that table, whereas D and trimming came from the DNA. This sample holds roughly 87,000 clones; about four fifths were observed only once. Of the sample, 17% falls within the top ten clones.

The CDR3 goes from the cysteine to the phenylalanine over 16 residues. The DNA shown is the 48-base CDR3, in frame from base 1. According to the germline V gene, CDR1 reads SNHLY and CDR2 reads FYNNEI. V is cut back by 6 bases and J by 1 base, with 10 bases in the junction unmatched. Study-level results and caveats: Clinical and demographic metadata were provided uncurated, with the amount varying by source and participant.

Whole blood was collected in K2EDTA tubes by collaborating institutions according to the institutions' own protocols. For TCRbeta analysis, collaborators shipped samples in one of three forms: frozen whole blood, isolated PBMCs, or DNA extracted from either of those sample types. In the case of this clone: Its cognate antigen has yet to be identified. No quality values exist for individual bases; no much larger clone is one base distant.

The sequenced sample was peripheral blood. This receptor was taken from a woman in her sixties or seventies with acute or convalescent COVID-19. The V and J segments used are TRBV2 and TRBJ2-3; 7 central nucleotides agree with TRBD2. The nucleotide sequence is TGTGCCAGCAGCAGGACTAGAGGGCGGGGCACAGATACGCAGTATTTT. It codes for CASSRTRGRGTDTQYF.